What follows are 25 T cell receptor beta chains derived from one specimen sequenced in a study of T cell responses to AZD1222 COVID-19 vaccine. The repertoire was sequenced with immunoSEQ multiplex PCR; TCRdb's copy has only in-frame clones and lacks some. Among some 190,000 clones listed, 85% to 90% were seen once. The material sequenced was peripheral blood, taken on day 0 of AZD1222 vaccination. The receptor source for this set is an adult in good health.

This clone was seen once. The chain has TRBV12-3 or TRBV12-4 and TRBJ1-1; D is perhaps TRBD1 (5 bases). CDR3 length: 13 amino acids. Trimming stripped 6 bases from V and 6 bases from J, with 14 bases between. The CDR3 is CASRERDLSEAFF. CDR3 in DNA: TGTGCCAGCAGGGAGAGGGACTTATCTGAAGCTTTCTTT.

The DNA of the CDR3 is TGTGCCAGCAGCCTAAGCGGGGGGGCAGGAGAGACCCAGTACTTC. It specifies CASSLSGGAGETQYF. This chain links TRBV7-3 with TRBJ2-5, with 10 positions matching TRBD2. The CDR3 is 15 residues long. Germline V gene lookup returns CDR1 SGHTA and CDR2 FQGTGA. With 5 bases clipped from V and 4 bases from J, the junction kept 7 bases outside the gene matches.

V usage is TRBV5-1 and J usage is TRBJ2-5; D possibly corresponds to TRBD1 (6 bases). Germline CDR1 and CDR2: SGHRS and YFSETQ. The CDR3 extends over 14 amino acids. Trimming stripped 3 bases from V and 2 bases from J, with 11 bases between. CDR3 protein: CASSSGTQQETQYF. The CDR3 nucleotides read TGCGCCAGCAGCTCCGGGACACAACAAGAGACCCAGTACTTC.

The chain uses TRBV3-1 (or the pseudogene TRBV3-2) and TRBJ2-3, with D unclear. This CDR3 spans 13 amino acids. Trimming took off 1 base at V and 4 bases at J, with 6 bases between the two ends. Germline assignment: CDR1 LGHDT and CDR2 YNNKEL (reference sequence). The DNA of the CDR3 is TGTGCCAGCAGCCAAGTTTGGGCAGATACGCAGTATTTT. Translating it yields CASSQVWADTQYF.

The rearrangement joins TRBV3-1 (or the pseudogene TRBV3-2) to TRBJ2-5; 7 bases line up with TRBD2. Germline assignment: CDR1 LGHDT and CDR2 YNNKEL (reference sequence). Trimming took 3 bases from V and 5 from J; bases not matched to a gene: 15. The CDR3 contains 17 residues. CDR3 DNA: TGTGCCAGCAGCCAGGGGGGAGGGTTTGATGTTGCGGAGACCCAGTACTTC. Translation: CASSQGGGFDVAETQYF.

The J gene is TRBJ1-6, the V gene TRBV5-1; the match to TRBD1 covers 8 bases. V shed 4 bases, J shed 5 bases, and the junction held 8 bases outside the gene matches. Germline loops: CDR1 SGHRS, CDR2 YFSETQ. CDR3 length equals 16 residues. The CDR3 spells CASSVGGTGHNSPLHF. The CDR3 DNA is TGCGCCAGCAGCGTAGGGGGGACAGGCCATAATTCACCCCTCCACTTT. Filled out from reference TRBV5-1 and TRBJ1-6, the complete variable domain reads KAGVTQTPRYLIKTRGQQVTLSCSPISGHRSVSWYQQTPGQGLQFLFEYFSETQRNKGNFPGRFSGRQFSNSRSEMNVSTLELGDSALYLCASSVGGTGHNSPLHFGNGTRLTVT.

As DNA, the CDR3 is TGCGCCAGCAGCTCACAGGGGTTGGGTACTGAAGCTTTCTTT. Encoded protein: CASSSQGLGTEAFF. V gene TRBV5-1 combines with J gene TRBJ1-1; 7 bases fit TRBD1. With 3 bases clipped from V and 5 bases from J, the junction kept 7 bases outside the gene matches. This CDR3 comprises 14 residues. The germline V gene encodes CDR1 SGHRS and CDR2 YFSETQ.

The chain employs TRBV19 and TRBJ2-6; TRBD1 matches at 10 bases. The CDR3 contains 18 residues. Per germline, CDR1 LNHDA and CDR2 SQIVND (reference sequence). Unmatched junction bases numbered 5, after V lost 3 bases and J lost 0 bases. The CDR3 coding sequence is TGTGCCAGTAGTATCCCCGGGACAGGGGACTCTGGGGCCAACGTCCTGACTTTC. Protein sequence: CASSIPGTGDSGANVLTF.

The gene calls are TRBV19 and TRBJ2-1, with 12 positions matching TRBD2. The CDR3 extends over 17 amino acids. Germline CDR1 and CDR2: LNHDA and SQIVND (reference sequence). The V gene end was trimmed by 3 bases and the J gene end by 2 bases; junction bases not matched to a gene: 5. CDR3: CASSITLAGGTYNEQFF. The CDR3 DNA follows: TGTGCCAGTAGTATCACACTAGCGGGGGGTACCTACAATGAGCAGTTCTTC.

The chain uses TRBV5-6 and TRBJ1-5; possibly TRBD1 for D (5 bases). This CDR3 is 17 amino acids long. Germline V lookup: CDR1 SGHDT, CDR2 YYEEEE. V lost 4 bases to trimming and J lost 3 bases, with 20 bases between them. The CDR3 DNA follows: TGTGCCAGCAGCAGGGGAAGGGCGCTACAAACCAATCAGCCCCAGCATTTT. It codes for CASSRGRALQTNQPQHF. The whole variable domain, remainder taken from reference TRBV5-6 and TRBJ1-5, is DAGVTQSPTHLIKTRGQQVTLRCSPKSGHDTVSWYQQALGQGPQFIFQYYEEEERQRGNFPDRFSGHQFPNYSSELNVNALLLGDSALYLCASSRGRALQTNQPQHFGDGTRLSIL.

This clone was recorded once. J is TRBJ2-4 and V is TRBV20-1; 9 nucleotides agree with TRBD1. This CDR3 is 15 amino acids long. Germline CDR1 reads DFQATT; CDR2 reads SNEGSKA (reference sequence). The ends lost 3 bases at V and 2 bases at J; junction bases unmatched: 5. The CDR3, as DNA: TGCAGTGCTAGTCAACAGGGGGCGTCCAAAAACATTCAGTACTTC. This sequence encodes CSASQQGASKNIQYF.

This chain connects TRBV11-2 to TRBJ1-6; D unclear. Trimming removed 1 base at V and 7 bases at J, with 8 bases between. From germline, CDR1 is SGHAT and CDR2 FQNNGV. The CDR3 spans 14 residues. The CDR3: CASSLVEGNSPLHF. CDR3 DNA: TGTGCCAGCAGCTTAGTAGAAGGGAATTCACCCCTCCACTTT.

The chain is built from TRBV6-5 and TRBJ2-7; TRBD1 matches at 10 bases. CDR1 and CDR2 from the germline V gene are MNHEY and SVGAGI. The CDR3 extends over 16 amino acids. V lost 4 bases, J lost 2 bases, and 8 bases stayed unmatched. Here the CDR3 reads CASSSEAGTGAYEQYV. In nucleotides, the CDR3 is TGTGCCAGCAGTTCGGAGGCCGGGACAGGGGCCTACGAGCAGTACGTC.

The V call is TRBV7-9, the J call TRBJ2-7; possibly TRBD2 for D (5 bases). CDR3 size: 12 residues. The germline V gene encodes CDR1 SEHNR and CDR2 FQNEAQ (reference sequence). Deletions cut 5 bases from V and 6 bases from J, with 11 bases between. The CDR3 reads CASSLSGSEQYF. DNA of the CDR3: TGTGCCAGCAGCCTGAGTGGGAGCGAGCAGTACTTC.

This clone came up a few times. J is TRBJ1-1 and V is TRBV5-1; D not resolved. In germline, CDR1 is SGHRS, CDR2 YFSETQ. This CDR3 region has 13 residues. Trimming stripped 7 bases from V and 0 bases from J, with 10 bases between. The CDR3 region is CASGDQMNTEAFF. The CDR3 DNA reads as TGCGCCAGCGGCGACCAGATGAACACTGAAGCTTTCTTT.

V usage is TRBV5-1 and J usage is TRBJ1-1; weak D call: TRBD1 (5 bases). The CDR3 runs 14 residues. In germline, CDR1 is SGHRS, CDR2 YFSETQ. V lost 5 bases and J 3 bases, leaving 14 bases between the germline ends. CDR3 loop: CASSTSRGDTEAFF. In DNA, the CDR3 is TGCGCCAGCAGTACATCCCGGGGGGACACTGAAGCTTTCTTT.

V gene TRBV28 combines with J gene TRBJ2-1; 8 bases are a match to TRBD1. Germline trimming cut 3 bases from V and 3 bases from J; bases unmatched to any gene: 1. This CDR3 is built from 14 residues. The germline CDR1 and CDR2 sequences are MDHEN and SYDVKM. The CDR3 spells CASSFGTGYNEQFF. The CDR3 region has the DNA TGTGCCAGCAGTTTTGGGACAGGCTACAATGAGCAGTTCTTC.

CDR3 amino acids: CASSLALAGGLTSDTQYF. The CDR3 DNA reads as TGTGCCAGCAGCTTAGCCTTAGCGGGGGGCCTTACCTCAGATACGCAGTATTTT. The V call is TRBV7-6, the J call TRBJ2-3, with 10 nucleotides matching TRBD2. The CDR3 runs to 18 residues. Germline CDR1 is SGHVS and CDR2 is FNYEAQ. The ends lost 0 bases at V and 4 bases at J; junction bases unmatched: 10.

The chain uses TRBV19 and TRBJ2-1; a possible D gene is TRBD2 (6 bases). Germline lookup yields CDR1 LNHDA and CDR2 SQIVND (reference sequence). The germline V and J ends were trimmed by 3 bases and 4 bases, with 13 bases remaining between them. This CDR3 is built from 15 residues. The CDR3 loop reads CASSMVAGLYNEQFF. The DNA of the CDR3 is TGTGCCAGTAGTATGGTGGCGGGGTTATACAATGAGCAGTTCTTC.

The rearrangement links TRBV30 to TRBJ1-5; D unclear. The V end lost 0 bases, the J end lost 2 bases, and 8 bases lay between the germline ends. The CDR3 length is 14 residues. Looked up from germline, CDR1 is GTSNPN and CDR2 is SVGIG (reference sequence). The chain's CDR3 is CAWSVLGGNQPQHF. The DNA for the CDR3 is TGTGCCTGGAGTGTACTAGGTGGCAATCAGCCCCAGCATTTT.

This clone was observed once. This chain links TRBV9 with TRBJ2-1; TRBD2 matches 7 bases. In germline, CDR1 is SGDLS, CDR2 YYNGEE. The CDR3 runs to 14 residues. V was clipped by 3 bases and J by 2 bases; unmatched bases: 2. The CDR3 spells CASSAGLAYNEQFF. CDR3 nucleotide sequence: TGTGCCAGCAGCGCCGGACTAGCCTACAATGAGCAGTTCTTC.

The chain has TRBV28 and TRBJ1-4; D perhaps matches TRBD1 (6 bases). V lost 8 bases and J lost 8, with 15 bases in between. CDR1 is MDHEN and CDR2 is SYDVKM in the germline V gene. The CDR3 has 13 amino acids. CDR3 DNA sequence: TGTGCCAGCGAAGAGGGGGGTGGGGAAAAACTGTTTTTT. Its translation: CASEEGGGEKLFF.

This clone came up once. The rearrangement uses TRBV6-5 and TRBJ2-7; the D gene is possibly TRBD1 (6 bases). From germline, CDR1 is MNHEY and CDR2 SVGAGI. This CDR3 spans 13 amino acids. The germline V and J ends were trimmed by 5 bases and 4 bases, with 12 bases remaining between them. The CDR3 DNA reads as TGTGCCAGCAGTCAGGGGAGTCAATACGAGCAGTACGTC. Protein sequence: CASSQGSQYEQYV.

The J gene is TRBJ1-2, the V gene TRBV9; maybe TRBD1 (5 bases). Germline V lookup: CDR1 SGDLS, CDR2 YYNGEE. V was shortened by 0 bases and J by 5 bases, with 14 bases between the two germline ends. CDR3 size: 15 residues. CDR3 region: CASSVGGTGDYGYTF. CDR3 DNA sequence: TGTGCCAGCAGCGTAGGTGGGACTGGGGATTATGGCTACACCTTC.

This clone was seen just once. The chain carries TRBV6-2 or TRBV6-3 and TRBJ2-7, with 9 positions matching TRBD1. The length of the CDR3 is 13 residues. Per the germline V gene, CDR1 is MNHEY and CDR2 is SVGEGT. J gave up 6 bases and V 6 bases, and 6 bases lay outside the gene matches. The CDR3 sequence: CASSEQGAGEQYF. CDR3 coding DNA: TGTGCCAGCAGCGAACAGGGGGCGGGCGAGCAGTACTTC.